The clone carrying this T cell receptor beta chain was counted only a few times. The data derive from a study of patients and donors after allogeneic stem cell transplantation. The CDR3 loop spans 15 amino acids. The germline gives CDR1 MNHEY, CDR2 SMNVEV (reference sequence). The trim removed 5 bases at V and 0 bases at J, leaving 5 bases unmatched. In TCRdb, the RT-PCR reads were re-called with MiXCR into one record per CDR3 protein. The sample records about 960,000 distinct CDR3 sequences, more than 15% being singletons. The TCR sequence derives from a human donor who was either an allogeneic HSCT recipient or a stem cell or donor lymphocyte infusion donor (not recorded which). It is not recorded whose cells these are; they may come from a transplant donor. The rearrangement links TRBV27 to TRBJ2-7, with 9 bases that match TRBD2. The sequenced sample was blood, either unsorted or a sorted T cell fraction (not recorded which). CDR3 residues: CASSRTSANSYEQYF. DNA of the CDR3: TGTGCCAGCAGTCGGACTAGCGCAAACTCCTACGAGCAGTACTTC.